This TCR beta chain was recovered during a study of blood T cells in healthy people across ages (dated by TCRdb to 2015 to 2017). Describing the broader study: Template switching captured roughly one uniquely barcoded TCR beta cDNA molecule per two T cells in model experiments. Four age groups were formed from the donors: young (average about 15 years), middle-aged (approximately 40), aged (about 68) and long-lived (more than 75). Donors of different ages were randomly distributed across sequencing lanes to avoid experimental bias. Age-related changes in TCR beta repertoire diversity were measured in the study by deep sequencing normalized with unique cDNA molecular identifiers. For two donors (one aged 18 to 30 and one aged 80 or older), the study analyzed two additional independent replicas of 1 million unique cDNA reads from the same blood draw. What the study reported, not specific to this receptor: Because donor CMV infection status was unknown, age-related changes in expanded clonotypes were potentially confounded. Estimates of total diversity based on one million sequenced T cells were considered lower bounds and underestimates. The long-lived group showed more naive CD4+ T cells, fewer expanded clones and increased TCR diversity than the aged group, suggesting age selection. As age increased, observed TCR beta diversity per million T cells dropped in a roughly linear way, and a significant reduction was already evident by age roughly 36. Observed TCR beta diversity correlated strongly with the percentage of naive T cells measured by flow cytometry. Since profiling was done on bulk unsorted PBMCs, naive and antigen-experienced compartments could not be conclusively compared.

Comments on this clonotype: Its specific antigen is unknown. Base quality data are lacking; no much larger clone is found one base away.

The V and J ends are trimmed by 2 bases and 15 bases, leaving 17 bases between them. The CDR3 spans 13 residues, from the cysteine through the phenylalanine. The sequence is cut down to CDR3 DNA, 39 bases in frame from base 1. From a lookup of the germline V gene, CDR1 and CDR2 are SGHDN and FVKESK. Systemically healthy Caucasian individuals from Russia, around 39 in total and aged roughly 6 to 100 years, were included as donors. Ten milliliters of peripheral blood were drawn from each donor into EDTA-treated Vacutainer tubes. PBMCs were isolated by Ficoll-Paque density-gradient centrifugation, with at least 7 million obtained per sample. Trizol reagent was used to extract total RNA from PBMCs, with at least 5 micrograms per sample. For every donor, an aliquot of PBMCs went through flow cytometry to measure the percentages of naive CD45RAhigh/CD27high T cells. Library preparation used 5' RACE. Instrument used: Illumina HiSeq 2500. A second PCR of roughly 6 to 11 cycles was performed with a sample-barcoded 5' primer and a J-beta primer mix. Each TCR beta cDNA molecule received a unique molecular identifier from a template-switch 5' adaptor carrying 12 random nucleotides. At least 2.5 million CDR3-containing paired-end reads were obtained from each sample. First-strand cDNA synthesis was performed from all RNA using the Mint cDNA synthesis kit, with priming by a TRBC-specific oligonucleotide. All cDNA was treated with uracil-DNA glycosylase and then went through a first 18-cycle PCR with the universal primers M1SS and BC2_uni_R. The paper's processing steps were these. Each sample was normalized by randomly selecting 1 million high-quality reads, each carrying a distinct molecular identifier. Instead of being binned into consensus sequences, reads that shared molecular identifiers were thrown out. MiTCR, with a Q25 quality threshold and the strictest error-elimination algorithm, was used for CDR3 identification, clonotype clustering and error correction. A nonparametric unseen species model using Euler transformation provided a lower-bound estimate of total TCR beta diversity. In TCRdb, the public reads were trimmed at Q25 with fastp and aligned with MiXCR, with productive beta chains retained. Identical CDR3 protein sequences are pooled into one entry, listed with their most common genes and DNA. The V and J calls and clone size come from TCRdb's table, not from the authors' own analysis. The sample table records some 750,000 distinct CDR3 sequences; around a fifth of these occur just once. The ten biggest clones cover under 25% of the sample.

The sequence came from a man aged 65-85 years in good health. The sample was blood. In this chain, TRBV14 is recombined with TRBJ2-1; confidence is insufficient to name the D gene. At the DNA level, the sequence is TGTGCCAGCAGCCAATCACGGACCAAGTTGCTGTTCTTC. Translated, it gives CASSQSRTKLLFF.